Here is one T cell receptor beta chain with its context. This clonotype was recorded a few times. The specificity of this receptor is unknown. No quality values exist for individual bases; no much larger clone is one base distant. The CDR3 runs 13 residues from the cysteine to the phenylalanine. Only CDR3 DNA is held: 39 bases, read in frame from base 1. The germline V gene gives CDR1 as SGHTA and CDR2 as FQGNSA. V gives up 5 bases and J gives up 7 bases, and the segment between their germline ends measures 14 bases. The sample comes from a study of blood T cells in healthy people across ages (dated by TCRdb to about 2015). With respect to the entire study: In model experiments, template switching captured about one uniquely barcoded TCR beta cDNA molecule for every two T cells. To track age-related changes in TCR beta repertoire diversity, the study relied on deep sequencing normalized with unique cDNA molecular identifiers. The donors were split into four age groups: young (average around 15 years), middle-aged (39), aged (more than 55) and long-lived (82). Donors of different ages were randomly distributed across sequencing lanes to avoid experimental bias. For two donors (one aged 18 to 30 and one aged 80 or older), the study analyzed two additional independent replicas of 1 million unique cDNA reads from the same blood draw. Results the study describes overall, beyond this receptor: Compared with the aged group, the long-lived group had more naive CD4+ T cells, fewer expanded clones and increased TCR diversity, a pattern suggesting age selection. As age increased, observed TCR beta diversity per million T cells dropped in a roughly linear way, and a significant reduction was already evident by age about 40. Total diversity estimates from one million sequenced T cells were considered lower bounds and underestimates. Because the CMV infection status of the donors was unknown, age-related changes in expanded clonotypes may potentially have been confounded. Bulk unsorted PBMC profiling prevented conclusive comparison of naive and antigen-experienced compartments. A strong correlation was found between observed TCR beta diversity and the percentage of naive T cells measured by flow cytometry.

The donors were under 40 Caucasian individuals from Russia, aged roughly 6 to 100 years, who were systemically healthy. Approximately 9.7 milliliters of peripheral blood were drawn from each donor into EDTA-treated Vacutainer tubes. Ficoll-Paque density-gradient centrifugation was used to isolate PBMCs, with at least 6.5 million obtained per sample. Total RNA, at least 6 micrograms per sample, was extracted from PBMCs with Trizol reagent. For every donor, an aliquot of PBMCs went through flow cytometry to measure the percentages of naive CD45RAhigh/CD27high T cells. To prepare the library, 5' RACE was applied. Instrument on record: Illumina HiSeq 2500. A second PCR of about 6 to 12 cycles was performed with a sample-barcoded 5' primer and a J-beta primer mix. A template-switch 5' adaptor carrying 12 random nucleotides introduced a unique molecular identifier onto each TCR beta cDNA molecule. At least 2.5 million CDR3-containing paired-end reads were obtained from each sample. First-strand cDNA synthesis was performed from all RNA using the Mint cDNA synthesis kit, with priming by a TRBC-specific oligonucleotide. Following uracil-DNA glycosylase treatment, all cDNA underwent a first 18-cycle PCR with the universal primers M1SS and BC2_uni_R. Under the source paper's analysis protocol: For normalization, 1 million high-quality reads were randomly selected from each sample, with every read carrying a distinct molecular identifier. Instead of being binned into consensus sequences, reads that shared molecular identifiers were thrown out. CDR3 identification, clonotype clustering and error correction used MiTCR with a Q25 quality threshold and the strictest error-elimination algorithm. Lower-bound total TCR beta diversity was estimated with a nonparametric unseen species model using Euler transformation. TCRdb itself trimmed the public reads at Q25 with fastp, ran MiXCR and retained productive beta chains. Entries are consolidated by CDR3 protein sequence, retaining the most common genes and DNA. TCRdb's processing, not the authors' own work, is the source of the V and J calls. For this sample the table gives 600,000 or so distinct CDR3 sequences, of which approximately 30% were detected only once. Roughly 14% of the sample lies in the top ten.

This clonotype was obtained from a woman aged 80 or older in good health. Recombination linked TRBV7-2 to TRBJ2-5, and perhaps TRBD1 as D gene, on 6 matching bases. Sequencing was done on a sample of blood. The sequenced DNA is TGTGCCAGCAGCGGAGGACAGAGCGGGACCCAGTACTTC. It specifies CASSGGQSGTQYF.